This entry is about one TCR beta chain. The specificity of this receptor is unknown. Base qualities are not at hand, and no much larger clone is one base apart. In Seattle, one collaborating source enrolled patients while the infection was active and tracked those patients longitudinally over the course of disease. Collaborating institutions collected whole blood in K2EDTA tubes following their own protocols. For TCRbeta analysis, collaborators shipped samples in one of three forms: frozen whole blood, isolated PBMCs, or DNA extracted from either of those sample types. The record originates from a study of blood T cell repertoires in COVID-19 (dated by TCRdb to the early 2020s). Looking at the study overall: Samples from collaborators originated in the United States, Italy and Spain and spanned both the acute and convalescent phases of COVID-19. The material from the prospective study consisted of cDNA or gDNA derived from T cells, B-cell-depleted T cells, or PBMCs. Subjects who had been exposed to COVID-19, were actively infected with it, or had recovered from it provided the deeply sampled blood TCRbeta repertoires that made up the dataset. The repertoires were released in a freely available public database meant as a resource for research on the immune response to SARS-CoV-2. The samples were drawn from two sources: the first 160 participants of the ongoing ImmuneRACE study, and some 1,300 subjects contributed by 6 global collaborators. Nearly every sample came with metadata listing a de-identified subject ID, COVID-19 status, age in years and sex. Where HLA class I and class II types were available, the types were taken from metadata supplied by the sample provider, not from assay-based typing.

TCRbeta CDR3 regions were amplified from genomic DNA by means of the immunoSEQ Assay, a bias-controlled multiplex PCR. The source study handled its data this way. Nucleated cell counts per sample were estimated from amplification of reference gene primers within the assay. To quantify the absolute abundance of each unique TCRbeta CDR3 rearrangement, sequence reads were collapsed and filtered. Productive Simpson clonality was computed per sample as the square root of Simpson's diversity index over productive rearrangements. TCRdb re-hosts the immuneACCESS table, in-frame sequences only. Its copies lack some clones; in the studies checked, an unresolved V gene accounts for under half of them, and the cause for the rest is not known. V, J and clone size derive from that table, while D and trimming were established from the DNA sequence. In all, the sample holds 200,000 to 250,000 clones, and around 86% of those were seen once. In total, the top ten clones hold roughly 5.2% of the sample.

Overall study outcomes, separate from this receptor: How much clinical and demographic metadata was included differed by source and by participant, and the metadata was provided uncurated.

V is shortened by 5 bases, J by 2 bases, and the region joining them spans 18 bases. Spanning cysteine to phenylalanine, the CDR3 consists of 16 amino acids. Here the CDR3 DNA is all that survives: 48 bases in frame from base 1. Based on the germline V gene, the CDR1 and CDR2 sequences are MGHRA and YSYEKL. The V gene is TRBV4-1 and the J gene is TRBJ1-2, with TRBD1 tentatively as D gene (6 bases match). The sequenced sample consisted of peripheral blood. The clonotype comes from a woman over 75 with COVID-19, enrolled during active disease. The DNA is TGCGCCAGCAGCTTGACAGGCACCCATGAGAACTATGGCTACACCTTC. It is translated as CASSLTGTHENYGYTF.